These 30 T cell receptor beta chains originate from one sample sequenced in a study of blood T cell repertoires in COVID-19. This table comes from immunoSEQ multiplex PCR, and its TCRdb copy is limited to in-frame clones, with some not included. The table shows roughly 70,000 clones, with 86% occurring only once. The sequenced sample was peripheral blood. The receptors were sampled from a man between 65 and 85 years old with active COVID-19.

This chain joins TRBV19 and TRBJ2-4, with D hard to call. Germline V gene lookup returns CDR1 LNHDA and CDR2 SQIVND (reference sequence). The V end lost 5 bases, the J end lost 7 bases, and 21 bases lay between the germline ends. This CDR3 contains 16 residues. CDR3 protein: CASSSIVKLETNIQYF. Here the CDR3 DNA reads TGTGCCAGTAGTTCCATAGTCAAGCTAGAGACGAACATTCAGTACTTC.

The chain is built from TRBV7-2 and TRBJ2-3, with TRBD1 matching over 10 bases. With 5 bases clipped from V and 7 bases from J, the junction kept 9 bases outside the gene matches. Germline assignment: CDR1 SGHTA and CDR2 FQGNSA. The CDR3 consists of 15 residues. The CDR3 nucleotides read TGTGCCAGCAGCCGTCCCGGGACAGGGGTCCATACGCAGTATTTT. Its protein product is CASSRPGTGVHTQYF.

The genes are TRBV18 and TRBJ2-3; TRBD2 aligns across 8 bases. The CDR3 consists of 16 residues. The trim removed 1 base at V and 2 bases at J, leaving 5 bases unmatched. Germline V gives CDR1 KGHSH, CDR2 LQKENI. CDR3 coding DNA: TGTGCCAGCTCACCACTCGGGGGGGCCCTCACAGATACGCAGTATTTT. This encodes CASSPLGGALTDTQYF.

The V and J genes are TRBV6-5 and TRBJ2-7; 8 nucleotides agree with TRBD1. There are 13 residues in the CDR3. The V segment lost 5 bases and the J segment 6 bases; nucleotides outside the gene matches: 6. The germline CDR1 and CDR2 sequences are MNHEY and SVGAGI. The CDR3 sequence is CASSTRTGFEQYF. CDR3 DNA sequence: TGTGCCAGCAGTACCCGGACAGGGTTCGAGCAGTACTTC.

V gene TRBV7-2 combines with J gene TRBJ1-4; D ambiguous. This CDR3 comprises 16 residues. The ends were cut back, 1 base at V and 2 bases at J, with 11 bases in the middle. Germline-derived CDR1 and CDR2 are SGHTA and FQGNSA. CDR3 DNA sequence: TGTGCCAGCAGCTTAGTCCCTTCTAAGACTAATGAAAAACTGTTTTTT. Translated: CASSLVPSKTNEKLFF.

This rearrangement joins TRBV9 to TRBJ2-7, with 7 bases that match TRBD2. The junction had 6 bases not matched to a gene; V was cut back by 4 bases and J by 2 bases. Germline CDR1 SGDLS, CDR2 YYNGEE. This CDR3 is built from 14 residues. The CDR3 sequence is CASSPRDYTYEQYF. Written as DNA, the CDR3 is TGTGCCAGCAGCCCCAGGGACTACACCTACGAGCAGTACTTC.

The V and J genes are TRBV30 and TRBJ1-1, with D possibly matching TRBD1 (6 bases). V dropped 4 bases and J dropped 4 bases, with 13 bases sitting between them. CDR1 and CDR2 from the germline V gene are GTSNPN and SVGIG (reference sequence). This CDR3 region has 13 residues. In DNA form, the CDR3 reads TGTGCCTGGACCCCGGGGGGGGCCACTGAAGCTTTCTTT. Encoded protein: CAWTPGGATEAFF.

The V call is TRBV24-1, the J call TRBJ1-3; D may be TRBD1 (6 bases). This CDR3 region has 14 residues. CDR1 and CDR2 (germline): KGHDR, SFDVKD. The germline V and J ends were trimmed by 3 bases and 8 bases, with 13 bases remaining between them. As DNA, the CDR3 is TGTGCCACCAGTGATCCCACCGAGGGGGACACCATATATTTT. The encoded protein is CATSDPTEGDTIYF.

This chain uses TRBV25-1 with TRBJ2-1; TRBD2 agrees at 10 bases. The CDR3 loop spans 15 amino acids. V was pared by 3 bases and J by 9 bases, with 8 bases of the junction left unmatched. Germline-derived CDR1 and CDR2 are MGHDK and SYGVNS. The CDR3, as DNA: TGTGCCAGCAGTGACTCAGCGGGAGGGCCAGGTGAGCAGTTCTTC. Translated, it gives CASSDSAGGPGEQFF.

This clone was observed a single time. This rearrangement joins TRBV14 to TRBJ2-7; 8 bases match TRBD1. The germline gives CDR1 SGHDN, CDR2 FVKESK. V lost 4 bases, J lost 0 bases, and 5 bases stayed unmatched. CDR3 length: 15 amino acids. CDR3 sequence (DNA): TGTGCCAGCAGCCGACGGACAGGGAGCTCCTACGAGCAGTACTTC. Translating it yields CASSRRTGSSYEQYF.

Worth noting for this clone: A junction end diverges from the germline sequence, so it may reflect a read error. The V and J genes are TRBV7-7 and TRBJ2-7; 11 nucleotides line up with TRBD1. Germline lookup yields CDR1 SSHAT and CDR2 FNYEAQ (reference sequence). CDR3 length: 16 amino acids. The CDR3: CASSPWPGTGGYEQYF. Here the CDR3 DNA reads TGTGCTAGCAGCCCCTGGCCCGGGACAGGGGGTTACGAGCAGTACTTC.

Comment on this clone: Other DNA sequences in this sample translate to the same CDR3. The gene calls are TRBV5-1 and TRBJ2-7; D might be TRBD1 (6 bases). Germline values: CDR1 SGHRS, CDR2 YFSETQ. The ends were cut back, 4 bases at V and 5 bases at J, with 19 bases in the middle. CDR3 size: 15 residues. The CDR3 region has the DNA TGCGCCAGCAGCGCGTCGGGACACCCAGTTGACGAGCAGTACTTC. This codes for CASSASGHPVDEQYF. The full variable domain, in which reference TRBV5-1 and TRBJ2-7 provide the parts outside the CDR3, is KAGVTQTPRYLIKTRGQQVTLSCSPISGHRSVSWYQQTPGQGLQFLFEYFSETQRNKGNFPGRFSGRQFSNSRSEMNVSTLELGDSALYLCASSASGHPVDEQYFGPGTRLTVT.

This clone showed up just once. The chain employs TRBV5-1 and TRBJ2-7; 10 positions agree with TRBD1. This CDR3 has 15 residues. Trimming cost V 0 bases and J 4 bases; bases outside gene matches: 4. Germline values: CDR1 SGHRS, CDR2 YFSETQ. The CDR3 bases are TGCGCCAGCAGCTTGGGAGGGACAGGGGTGTACGAGCAGTACTTC. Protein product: CASSLGGTGVYEQYF.

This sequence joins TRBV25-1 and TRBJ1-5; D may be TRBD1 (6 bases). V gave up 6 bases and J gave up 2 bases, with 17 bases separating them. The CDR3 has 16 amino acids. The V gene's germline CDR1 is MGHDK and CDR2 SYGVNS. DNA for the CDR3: TGTGCCAGCAGGGGGGACACGGGGGGGGGCAATCAGCCCCAGCATTTT. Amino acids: CASRGDTGGGNQPQHF.

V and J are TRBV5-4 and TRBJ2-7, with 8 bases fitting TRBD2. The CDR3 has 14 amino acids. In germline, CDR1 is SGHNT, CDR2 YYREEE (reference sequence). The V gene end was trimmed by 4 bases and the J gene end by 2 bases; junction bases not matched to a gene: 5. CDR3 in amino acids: CASSPGGFPYEQYF. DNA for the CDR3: TGTGCCAGCAGCCCGGGGGGGTTCCCCTACGAGCAGTACTTC. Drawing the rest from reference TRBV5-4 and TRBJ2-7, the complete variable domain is ETGVTQSPTHLIKTRGQQVTLRCSSQSGHNTVSWYQQALGQGPQFIFQYYREEENGRGNFPPRFSGLQFPNYSSELNVNALELDDSALYLCASSPGGFPYEQYFGPGTRLTVT.

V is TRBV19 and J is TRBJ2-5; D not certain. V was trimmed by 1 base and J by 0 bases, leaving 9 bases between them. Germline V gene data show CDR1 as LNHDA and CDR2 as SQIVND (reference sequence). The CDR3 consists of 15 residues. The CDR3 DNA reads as TGTGCCAGTAGTATAGGCGGCCAGCACCAAGAGACCCAGTACTTC. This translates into CASSIGGQHQETQYF.

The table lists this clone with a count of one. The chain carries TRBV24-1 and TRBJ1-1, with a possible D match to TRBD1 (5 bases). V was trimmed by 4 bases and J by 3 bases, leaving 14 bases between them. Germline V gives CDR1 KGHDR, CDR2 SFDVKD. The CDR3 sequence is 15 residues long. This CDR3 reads CATSDRTTGDTEAFF. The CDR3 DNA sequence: TGTGCCACCAGTGACAGGACAACGGGGGACACTGAAGCTTTCTTT.

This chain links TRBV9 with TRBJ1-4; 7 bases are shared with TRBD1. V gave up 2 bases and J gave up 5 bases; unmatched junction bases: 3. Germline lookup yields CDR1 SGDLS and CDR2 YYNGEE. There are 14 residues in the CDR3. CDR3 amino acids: CASSVGTENEKLFF. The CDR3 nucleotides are TGTGCCAGCAGCGTCGGGACAGAAAATGAAAAACTGTTTTTT.

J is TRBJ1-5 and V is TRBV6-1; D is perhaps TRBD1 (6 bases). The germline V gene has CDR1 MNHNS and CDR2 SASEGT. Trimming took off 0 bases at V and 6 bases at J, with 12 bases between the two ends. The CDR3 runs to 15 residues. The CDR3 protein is CASSEAGGAGQPQHF. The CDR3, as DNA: TGTGCCAGCAGTGAAGCTGGGGGGGCAGGTCAGCCCCAGCATTTT.

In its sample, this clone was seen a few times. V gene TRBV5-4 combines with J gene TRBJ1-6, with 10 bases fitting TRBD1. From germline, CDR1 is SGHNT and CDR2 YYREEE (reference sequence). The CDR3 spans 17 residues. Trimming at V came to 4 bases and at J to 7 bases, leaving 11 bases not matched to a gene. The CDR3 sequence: CASSRRQGAILNSPLHF. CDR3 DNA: TGTGCCAGCAGCCGCAGACAGGGGGCAATCCTCAATTCACCCCTCCACTTT. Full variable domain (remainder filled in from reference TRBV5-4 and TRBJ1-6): ETGVTQSPTHLIKTRGQQVTLRCSSQSGHNTVSWYQQALGQGPQFIFQYYREEENGRGNFPPRFSGLQFPNYSSELNVNALELDDSALYLCASSRRQGAILNSPLHFGNGTRLTVT.

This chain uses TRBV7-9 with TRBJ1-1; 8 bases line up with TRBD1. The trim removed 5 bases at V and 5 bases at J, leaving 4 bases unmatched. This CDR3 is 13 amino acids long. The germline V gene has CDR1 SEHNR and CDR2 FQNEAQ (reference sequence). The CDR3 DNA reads TGTGCCAGCAGCGGACAGGGACGTACTGAAGCTTTCTTT. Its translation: CASSGQGRTEAFF.

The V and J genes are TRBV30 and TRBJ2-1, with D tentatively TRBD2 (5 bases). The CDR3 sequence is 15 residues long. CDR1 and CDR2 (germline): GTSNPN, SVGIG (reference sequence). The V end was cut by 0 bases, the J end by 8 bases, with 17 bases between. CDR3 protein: CAWSVLVGGFDEQFF. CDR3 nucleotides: TGTGCCTGGAGTGTACTTGTAGGCGGGTTCGATGAGCAGTTCTTC.

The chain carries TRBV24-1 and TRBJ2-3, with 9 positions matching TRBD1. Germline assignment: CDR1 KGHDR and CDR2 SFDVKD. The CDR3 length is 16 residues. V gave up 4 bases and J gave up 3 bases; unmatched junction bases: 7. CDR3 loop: CATSDGTGIGTDTQYF. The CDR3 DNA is TGTGCCACCAGTGACGGGACAGGGATTGGGACAGATACGCAGTATTTT.

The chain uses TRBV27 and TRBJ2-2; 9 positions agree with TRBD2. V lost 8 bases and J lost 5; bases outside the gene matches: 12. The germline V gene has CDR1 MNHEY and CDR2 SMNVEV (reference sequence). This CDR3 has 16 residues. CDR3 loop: CASASGGRRGTGELFF. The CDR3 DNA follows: TGTGCCAGCGCCAGCGGGGGGCGGAGAGGGACCGGGGAGCTGTTTTTT.

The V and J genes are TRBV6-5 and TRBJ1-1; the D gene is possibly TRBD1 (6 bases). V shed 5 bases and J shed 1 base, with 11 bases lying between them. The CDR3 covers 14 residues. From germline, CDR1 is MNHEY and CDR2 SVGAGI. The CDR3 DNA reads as TGTGCCAGCAGTCGGGTAGGGGGGAACACTGAAGCTTTCTTT. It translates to CASSRVGGNTEAFF.

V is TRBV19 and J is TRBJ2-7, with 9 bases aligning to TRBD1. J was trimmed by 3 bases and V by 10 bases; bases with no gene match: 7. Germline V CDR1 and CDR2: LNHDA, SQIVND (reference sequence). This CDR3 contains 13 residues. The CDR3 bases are TGTGCCACTCGGGGACAGGGAGGCTACGAGCAGTACTTC. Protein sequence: CATRGQGGYEQYF. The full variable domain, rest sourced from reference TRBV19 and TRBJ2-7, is DGGITQSPKYLFRKEGQNVTLSCEQNLNHDAMYWYRQDPGQGLRLIYYSQIVNDFQKGDIAEGYSVSREKKESFPLTVTSAQKNPTAFYLCATRGQGGYEQYFGPGTRLTVT.

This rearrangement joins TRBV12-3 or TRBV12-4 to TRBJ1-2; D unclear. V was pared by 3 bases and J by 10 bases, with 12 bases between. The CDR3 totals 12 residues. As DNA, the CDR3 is TGTGCCAGCAGTTTTGGTTCTGGAGACTACACCTTC. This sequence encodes CASSFGSGDYTF.

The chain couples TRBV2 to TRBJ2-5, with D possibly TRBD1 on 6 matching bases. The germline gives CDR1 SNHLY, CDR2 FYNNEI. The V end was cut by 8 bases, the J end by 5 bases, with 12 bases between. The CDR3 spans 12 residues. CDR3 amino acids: CASLGQGETQYF. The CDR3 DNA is TGTGCCAGCCTCGGGCAGGGGGAGACCCAGTACTTC.

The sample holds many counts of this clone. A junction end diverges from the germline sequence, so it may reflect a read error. In DNA, the CDR3 is TGTGCCAGTAGTATGGAAGTGGGGACAGCGAAGACCGGGGAGCTGTTTTTT. Protein product: CASSMEVGTAKTGELFF. The chain links TRBV19 to TRBJ2-2; 7 bases match TRBD1. The CDR3 is 17 amino acids. In germline, CDR1 is LNHDA, CDR2 SQIVND (reference sequence).

The CDR3 bases are TGCGCCAGCAGCCCCCATGGGGGGGCGACCTACGAGCAGTACTTC. Encoded protein: CASSPHGGATYEQYF. The rearrangement joins TRBV4-1 to TRBJ2-7; D may be TRBD2 (7 bases). CDR3 length equals 15 residues. In germline, CDR1 is MGHRA, CDR2 YSYEKL. V lost 4 bases, J lost 2 bases, and 15 bases lay in between.